The 8 T cell receptor beta chains below all came from one sample that was sequenced in a study of blood T cell repertoires in COVID-19. Measured with immunoSEQ multiplex PCR; TCRdb has only the in-frame clones, and not every one. The sample carries fewer than 250,000 clones, around 87% recorded once. Sequenced: PBMCs or T cells enriched from blood (not recorded which). These receptors were obtained from a young man in a cohort exposed to, infected with or recovered from COVID-19 (not recorded which).

The J gene is TRBJ1-2, the V gene TRBV4-2; 7 bases agree with TRBD1. Germline CDR1 and CDR2: LGHNA and YNFKEQ. The V gene end was trimmed by 4 bases and the J gene end by 8 bases; junction bases not matched to a gene: 16. The CDR3 covers 16 residues. The CDR3, as DNA: TGTGCCAGCAGCCCCAGACGGGACAGCTCGTCTCGGGGCTACACCTTC. It translates to CASSPRRDSSSRGYTF.

The CDR3 sequence: CAISERLAGGGDGELFF. As DNA, the CDR3 is TGTGCCATCAGTGAACGACTAGCGGGAGGAGGAGACGGGGAGCTGTTTTTT. The rearrangement joins TRBV10-3 to TRBJ2-2; 13 bases line up with TRBD2. CDR1 is ENHRY and CDR2 is SYGVKD in the germline V gene. The junction had 8 bases not matched to a gene; V was cut back by 3 bases and J by 7 bases. This CDR3 has 17 amino acids.

As for this clone: A read error may account for a junction end that differs from germline. V is TRBV7-7 and J is TRBJ2-1, with TRBD2 identical over 9 bases. The germline CDR1 and CDR2 sequences are SSHAT and FNYEAQ (reference sequence). This CDR3 contains 15 residues. CDR3 in DNA: TGTGCTAGCAGCTTAGCCCTAGCGGGAAAGAATGAGCAGTTCTTC. It yields the protein CASSLALAGKNEQFF.

J is TRBJ1-5 and V is TRBV2; 7 nucleotides match TRBD1. The CDR3 covers 15 residues. The junction had 7 bases not matched to a gene; V was cut back by 5 bases and J by 3 bases. From germline, CDR1 is SNHLY and CDR2 FYNNEI. The CDR3 DNA follows: TGTGCCAGCAGTTCGACAGGGTCCCCCAATCAGCCCCAGCATTTT. Its translation is CASSSTGSPNQPQHF.

Here the CDR3 reads CASSETGVGNTEAFF. The CDR3 coding sequence is TGTGCCAGCAGCGAGACAGGGGTGGGGAACACTGAAGCTTTCTTT. The chain couples TRBV9 to TRBJ1-1, with 8 positions matching TRBD1. Trimming removed 3 bases from V and 1 base from J; junction bases left unmatched: 5. CDR1 and CDR2 (germline): SGDLS, YYNGEE. The CDR3 covers 15 residues. The whole variable domain, remainder taken from reference TRBV9 and TRBJ1-1, is DSGVTQTPKHLITATGQRVTLRCSPRSGDLSVYWYQQSLDQGLQFLIQYYNGEERAKGNILERFSAQQFPDLHSELNLSSLELGDSALYFCASSETGVGNTEAFFGQGTRLTVV.

The chain combines TRBV10-3 with TRBJ2-5; 10 bases agree with TRBD1. From germline, CDR1 is ENHRY and CDR2 SYGVKD. With V trimmed by 9 bases and J by 6 bases, 16 bases remained unmatched. This CDR3 spans 16 amino acids. The CDR3 DNA follows: TGTGCCATATCACCAGGACCGACAGGGGGCCCTAAGACCCAGTACTTC. Its protein is CAISPGPTGGPKTQYF.

The chain combines TRBV7-3 with TRBJ2-1; 9 positions match TRBD1. V shed 5 bases and J 9 bases; nucleotides not matched to a gene: 11. This CDR3 comprises 15 residues. Germline loops: CDR1 SGHTA, CDR2 FQGTGA. The chain's CDR3 is CASSPGQGVIAEQFF. In DNA, the CDR3 is TGTGCCAGCAGCCCGGGACAGGGAGTAATCGCTGAGCAGTTCTTC. The full variable domain, completed using reference TRBV7-3 and TRBJ2-1, is GAGVSQTPSNKVTEKGKYVELRCDPISGHTALYWYRQSLGQGPEFLIYFQGTGAADDSGLPNDRFFAVRPEGSVSTLKIQRTERGDSAVYLCASSPGQGVIAEQFFGPGTRLTVL.

The rearrangement links TRBV21-1 to TRBJ2-7; the table's D call, TRBD2, has no DNA check behind it. TRBV21-1 is given as a pseudogene. The CDR3 covers 18 residues. The CDR3 nucleotides are TGTGCCAGCAGCAAAGTAGAACTACTAGCGGGAGGAACCTACGAGCAGTACTTC. This gives the protein CASSKVELLAGGTYEQYF.